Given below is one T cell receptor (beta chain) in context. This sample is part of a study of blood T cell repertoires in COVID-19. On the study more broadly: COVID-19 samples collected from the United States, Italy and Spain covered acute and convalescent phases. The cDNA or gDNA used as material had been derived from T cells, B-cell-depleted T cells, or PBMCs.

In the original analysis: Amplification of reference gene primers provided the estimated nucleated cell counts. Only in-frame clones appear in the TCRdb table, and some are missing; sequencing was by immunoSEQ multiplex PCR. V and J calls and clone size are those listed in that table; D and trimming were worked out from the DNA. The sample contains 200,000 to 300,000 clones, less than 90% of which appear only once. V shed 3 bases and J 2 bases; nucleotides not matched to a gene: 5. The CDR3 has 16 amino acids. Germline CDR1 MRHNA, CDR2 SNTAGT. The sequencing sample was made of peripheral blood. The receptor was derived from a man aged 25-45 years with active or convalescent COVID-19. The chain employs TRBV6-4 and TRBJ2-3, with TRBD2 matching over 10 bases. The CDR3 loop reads CASSEASGGPTDTQYF. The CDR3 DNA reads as TGTGCCAGCAGTGAGGCTAGCGGGGGACCCACAGATACGCAGTATTTT.